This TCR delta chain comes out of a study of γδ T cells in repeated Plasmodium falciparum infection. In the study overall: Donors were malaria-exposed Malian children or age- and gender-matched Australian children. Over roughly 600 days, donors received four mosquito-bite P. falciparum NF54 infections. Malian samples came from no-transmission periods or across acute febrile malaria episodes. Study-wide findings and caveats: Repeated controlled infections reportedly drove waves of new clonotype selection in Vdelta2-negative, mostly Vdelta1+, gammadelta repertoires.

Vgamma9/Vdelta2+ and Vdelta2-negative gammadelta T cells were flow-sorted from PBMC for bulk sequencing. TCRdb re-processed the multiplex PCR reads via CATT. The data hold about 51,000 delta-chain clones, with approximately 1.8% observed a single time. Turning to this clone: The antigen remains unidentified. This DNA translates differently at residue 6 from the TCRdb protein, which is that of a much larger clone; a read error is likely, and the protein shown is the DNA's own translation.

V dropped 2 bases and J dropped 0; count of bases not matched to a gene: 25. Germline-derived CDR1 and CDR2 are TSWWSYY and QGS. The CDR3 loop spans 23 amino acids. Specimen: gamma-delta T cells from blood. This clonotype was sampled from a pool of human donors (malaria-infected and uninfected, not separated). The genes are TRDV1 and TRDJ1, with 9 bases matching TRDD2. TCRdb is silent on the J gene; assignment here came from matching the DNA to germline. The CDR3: CALGESPYAFLRWGGDHTDKLIF. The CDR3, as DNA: TGTGCTCTTGGGGAATCACCCTACGCCTTCCTACGCTGGGGGGGTGACCACACCGATAAACTCATCTTT.